This is a list of T cell receptor beta chains from one sample in a study of lymphopenia after photon versus proton radiotherapy. Sequencing was performed with immunoSEQ multiplex PCR; in TCRdb, only in-frame clones are kept and a portion is missing. The sample lists about 26,000 clones; 85% to 90% were seen once. The material sequenced was peripheral blood, taken from a patient treated with photon-based radiotherapy. Every receptor here comes from a man aged 25 to 40 with gastric cancer. CDR3s leave out the opening cysteine and the closing phenylalanine or tryptophan.

v_gene	j_gene	CDR3aa
TRBV4-2	TRBJ1-2	ASRERGIGDGYT
TRBV2	TRBJ2-7	ASRGDREKGSEQY
TRBV5-1	TRBJ1-1	ASSLQGDTEAF
TRBV28	TRBJ1-5	ASSLPAGQDPGGPQH
TRBV2	TRBJ2-3	ASNPGLAGGETTDTQY
TRBV29-1	TRBJ1-1	SVDDREYVNTEAF
TRBV7-2	TRBJ2-2	ASSPVRRELF
TRBV25-1	TRBJ2-4	ASSEGQGAGIQY
TRBV5-4	TRBJ2-3	ASSWAKDRSTDTQY
TRBV6-1	TRBJ1-2	ASSEALLWGRGYGYT
TRBV7-8	TRBJ2-1	ASSLGGGGSSYNEQF
TRBV2	TRBJ1-2	ASSGGLTYT
TRBV2	TRBJ1-1	ASSGRGGGTEAF
TRBV28	TRBJ2-1	ASSSRPGLAGVHSNNEQF
TRBV9	TRBJ2-4	ASSARLTGLEAKNIQY
TRBV28	TRBJ2-1	ASSFSGSIGGGSYNEQF
TRBV12-5	TRBJ1-2	ASGLREGEGGYT
TRBV9	TRBJ1-4	ASSARGWGGPANEKLF
TRBV6-6	TRBJ2-1	ASRPISNEQF
TRBV18	TRBJ2-1	ASATGGGEQF
TRBV5-8	TRBJ2-3	ASGPVTGEYGDTQY
TRBV6-1	TRBJ2-2	ASSLDREAGELF
TRBV19	TRBJ2-1	ASSRMKTGGADEQF
TRBV10-3	TRBJ1-5	AISEGSLQPQH
TRBV4-3	TRBJ2-7	ASSQDRWLPEQY
TRBV28	TRBJ2-7	ASSTGLWEGEQY
TRBV4-3	TRBJ2-5	ASSQELTGDRRETQY
TRBV2	TRBJ1-2	ASGRGSVHYGYT
TRBV15	TRBJ2-5	ATSTISGPRETQY
TRBV5-4	TRBJ1-1	ASSFDLRGCL
TRBV5-4	TRBJ2-2	ASSLMSGENTGELF
TRBV5-8	TRBJ2-1	ASSYRVQGDNEQF
TRBV18	TRBJ2-1	ASSKGENNEQF
TRBV19	NA	ASSNPSGLSYEQY
TRBV28	TRBJ1-5	ASSTPTTEGQPQH
TRBV6-6	TRBJ2-3	ASRYVAGGTDTQY
TRBV2	TRBJ1-1	ASSVGFEAF
TRBV7-6	TRBJ2-1	ASSAQDRGSNEQF
TRBV11-3	TRBJ1-3	ASSLDGRYTFGGNTIY
TRBV5-1	TRBJ1-4	ASSPTTGQGNEKLF
TRBV6-5	TRBJ2-7	ASSRDVISYEQY
TRBV7-6	TRBJ1-4	ASSRQGVTNEKLF